The rows below give T cell receptor beta chains drawn from one sample of a study of blood T cell repertoires in COVID-19. Only in-frame clones appear in the TCRdb table, and some are missing; sequencing was by immunoSEQ multiplex PCR. This sample has 130,000 or so clones, with about 88% found just once. Input material: PBMCs or T cells enriched from blood (not recorded which). The source of these receptors is a man between 35 and 55 years old with acute COVID-19. Both conserved end residues are part of each CDR3.

V gene: TRBV25-1; CDR3 protein: CASIGGLHTDTQYF
V gene: TRBV11-2; CDR3 protein: CASSLGQGETQYF
V gene: TRBV6-5; CDR3 protein: CASSSGQGTYEQYF
V gene: TRBV11-2; CDR3 protein: CATQFSEGTEAFF
V gene: TRBV25-1; CDR3 protein: CASSGSRERSYEQYF
V gene: TRBV27; CDR3 protein: CASSSTGGANYGYTF
V gene: TRBV3-1/TRBV3-2; CDR3 protein: CASSQYDMGNTEAFF
V gene: TRBV6-2/TRBV6-3; CDR3 protein: CASSPEWDRFTDTQYF
V gene: TRBV2; CDR3 protein: CASSADGSPLHF
V gene: TRBV2; CDR3 protein: CASRGEGLYGYTF
V gene: TRBV5-4; CDR3 protein: CASSLLQVRNTEAFF
V gene: TRBV7-2; CDR3 protein: CASSLGPGVAYEQYF
V gene: TRBV6-6; CDR3 protein: CASSYTPGGYTF
V gene: TRBV30; CDR3 protein: CAWKRRWEETQYF
V gene: TRBV10-1; CDR3 protein: CASRAQGDTEAFF
V gene: TRBV6-1; CDR3 protein: CASSESGSQYF
V gene: TRBV19; CDR3 protein: CASSSYTIYF
V gene: TRBV28; CDR3 protein: CASSRPGRNQPQHF
V gene: TRBV5-1; CDR3 protein: CASSYRDRGTEAFF
V gene: TRBV19; CDR3 protein: CASSLRGVYSNQPQHF
V gene: TRBV11-3; CDR3 protein: CASSIGQGGDQPQHF
V gene: TRBV6-5; CDR3 protein: CASSYSGTEYSYGYTF
V gene: TRBV18; CDR3 protein: CASSPYRTSGKGEQFF
V gene: TRBV3-1/TRBV3-2; CDR3 protein: CASSQAVTGNTEAFF
V gene: TRBV11-1; CDR3 protein: CASHPGLAGETQYF
V gene: TRBV4-2; CDR3 protein: CASSQEPTGGDRFF
V gene: TRBV18; CDR3 protein: CASSPGQTYEQYF
V gene: TRBV4-1; CDR3 protein: CASSRQEHHNEQFF
V gene: TRBV6-6; CDR3 protein: CASSDGGGLADTQYF
V gene: TRBV27; CDR3 protein: CASSFFGGDIQYF
V gene: TRBV10-3; CDR3 protein: CAISGPGQERNEQFF
V gene: TRBV11-2; CDR3 protein: CASSQTAGYGYTF
V gene: TRBV20-1; CDR3 protein: CSASQRTGDQPQHF
V gene: TRBV27; CDR3 protein: CASSASWLDSSEQYF
V gene: TRBV7-2; CDR3 protein: CASSLSGGDNEQFF
V gene: TRBV2; CDR3 protein: CASSPGTGGEPLHF
V gene: TRBV7-6; CDR3 protein: CASSQGGGNQPQHF
V gene: TRBV29-1; CDR3 protein: CSVGHGDTEAFF
V gene: TRBV28; CDR3 protein: CASSFQGSDTQYF
V gene: TRBV30; CDR3 protein: CAEGTGGKSEQYF
V gene: TRBV28; CDR3 protein: CASLRVPGNTIYF
V gene: TRBV5-1; CDR3 protein: CASSGTGGNTEAFF
V gene: TRBV2; CDR3 protein: CASSRDRGRNQPQHF
V gene: TRBV7-2; CDR3 protein: CASSLDPSGTVSNQPQHF
V gene: TRBV6-1; CDR3 protein: CASTREVGNEQFF
V gene: TRBV7-3; CDR3 protein: CASSLKGRVTQYF
V gene: TRBV18; CDR3 protein: CASSPLGGQETQYF
V gene: TRBV11-2; CDR3 protein: CASSLSGRNTEAFF
V gene: TRBV6-2/TRBV6-3; CDR3 protein: CASSYMAGAGTDTQYF